Shown below are 10 T cell receptor beta chains from a single sample sequenced in a study of beta chain features in type 1 diabetes. Expressed TCRB transcripts were sequenced because the isolated RNA had all been reverse transcribed beforehand. Sequenced by immunoSEQ multiplex PCR; TCRdb stores in-frame clones only, minus some. The sample has 600,000 to 650,000 clones; roughly a sixth are singletons. Sequencing was performed on naive CD4+ T cells from blood. The receptors were gathered from a man younger than 35 in good health.

The chain combines TRBV28 with TRBJ2-7; TRBD2 might be the D (6 bases). The CDR3 extends over 14 amino acids. The V end lost 3 bases, the J end lost 4 bases, and 13 bases lay between the germline ends. CDR1 is MDHEN, CDR2 SYDVKM, per germline. The CDR3 nucleotides read TGTGCCAGCAGTTTCGCGACTAGGTTATACGAGCAGTACTTC. Residues: CASSFATRLYEQYF.

A few counts support this clone. CDR3 sequence: CAIGTAGANVLTF. The CDR3 DNA follows: TGTGCCATCGGCACAGCTGGGGCCAACGTCCTGACTTTC. This chain uses TRBV10-3 with TRBJ2-6; D not resolved. The CDR3 is 13 residues long. V was shortened by 8 bases and J by 2 bases, with 7 bases between the two germline ends. CDR1 is ENHRY and CDR2 is SYGVKD in the germline V gene.

The J gene is TRBJ1-2, the V gene TRBV4-2; D not resolved. Germline V lookup: CDR1 LGHNA, CDR2 YNFKEQ. The CDR3 is 16 amino acids. V was trimmed by 1 base and J by 5 bases, leaving 17 bases between them. CDR3 region: CASSQGVQPREYGYTF. The CDR3 DNA is TGTGCCAGCAGCCAAGGTGTACAGCCACGAGAATATGGCTACACCTTC.

This clone was counted only a few times. The chain joins TRBV5-4 to TRBJ2-3; 10 bases are a match to TRBD1. The length of the CDR3 is 14 residues. CDR1 is SGHNT, CDR2 YYREEE, per germline (reference sequence). J lost 4 bases, V lost 7 bases, and 6 bases had no gene match. The CDR3 coding sequence is TGTGCCAGCCTGACAGGGGGCGAGGCAGATACGCAGTATTTT. It encodes CASLTGGEADTQYF.

This clone was recorded a few times. The chain recombines TRBV4-1 with TRBJ2-7; either TRBD1 or TRBD2 may fit D (6 bases each). CDR3 length: 16 amino acids. CDR1 and CDR2 from the germline V gene are MGHRA and YSYEKL. Trimming removed 2 bases from V and 5 bases from J, with 19 bases in between. The CDR3 reads CASSQWPRGLNDEQYF. DNA for the CDR3: TGCGCCAGCAGCCAATGGCCCCGGGGGCTTAATGACGAGCAGTACTTC.

This chain links TRBV30 with TRBJ1-3; D remains ambiguous. Trimming left V 0 bases short and J 7 bases short, with 7 bases between. The CDR3 contains 12 residues. Germline V lookup: CDR1 GTSNPN, CDR2 SVGIG (reference sequence). The CDR3 loop reads CAWSVLANTIYF. The CDR3 bases are TGTGCCTGGAGTGTGTTAGCGAACACCATATATTTT.

The CDR3 here is CASSLGTGGLTEKLFF. The CDR3 DNA reads as TGTGCCAGCAGCCTGGGGACAGGGGGTTTAACTGAAAAACTGTTTTTT. The chain carries TRBV5-4 and TRBJ1-4; 11 nucleotides agree with TRBD1. V shed 4 bases and J 7 bases; nucleotides not matched to a gene: 9. The CDR3 totals 16 residues. Germline V gene lookup returns CDR1 SGHNT and CDR2 YYREEE (reference sequence).

V is TRBV7-2 and J is TRBJ2-5, with D unclear. Looked up from germline, CDR1 is SGHTA and CDR2 is FQGNSA. Trimming cost V 1 base and J 1 base, with 10 bases left between them. The CDR3 is made up of 15 amino acids. The CDR3 loop is CASSLGTVPQETQYF. The CDR3 nucleotides are TGTGCCAGCAGCTTAGGAACGGTGCCCCAAGAGACCCAGTACTTC.

The sample holds a few counts of this clone. V and J are TRBV10-3 and TRBJ1-5; 9 bases fit TRBD1. The CDR3 runs to 15 residues. The germline V gene has CDR1 ENHRY and CDR2 SYGVKD. V lost 5 bases and J lost 4; bases outside the gene matches: 6. CDR3 sequence reads: CAISPGDRDNQPQHF. The DNA for the CDR3 is TGTGCCATCAGTCCAGGGGACAGGGATAATCAGCCCCAGCATTTT.

The chain recombines TRBV7-9 with TRBJ2-5, with no clear D. The end of the DNA is better explained by TRBJ2-7, so the J call may be wrong. Per germline, CDR1 SEHNR and CDR2 FQNEAQ (reference sequence). The CDR3 loop spans 14 amino acids. CDR3 sequence reads: CASQDGLWAYEQYF. In DNA, the CDR3 is TGTGCCAGCCAGGATGGTCTCTGGGCCTACGAGCAGTACTTC.